This T cell receptor beta chain was profiled in a study of blood T cell repertoires in COVID-19. Assay used: immunoSEQ multiplex PCR; TCRdb lists only in-frame clones, some missing. The top ten hold approximately 3.5% of the sample, which has 300,000 to 400,000 clones, around 91% seen once. Germline V gene sequence: CDR1 MRHNA, CDR2 SNTAGT. V was pared by 3 bases and J by 2 bases, with 13 bases between. The CDR3 consists of 15 residues. V usage is TRBV6-4 and J usage is TRBJ1-2; D is uncertain. The sample consisted of peripheral blood. The source is a woman aged 18 to 35 who had recovered from COVID-19. The chain's CDR3 is CASSEEGGSNYGYTF. CDR3 coding DNA: TGTGCCAGCAGTGAGGAGGGCGGATCCAACTATGGCTACACCTTC.